The 21 T cell receptor beta chains below come from one sample, sequenced in a study of T-cell reconstitution after alpha-beta-depleted transplantation in children. It was with unique molecular identifiers that the TCRbeta library was prepared. Each CDR3 protein is one row after TCRdb ran MiXCR on the PCR reads. The table records 350,000 to 450,000 distinct CDR3 sequences, about a fifth of them present only once. The source material was PBMCs from the stem cell graft donor, sampled from the stem cell graft. The receptor set was obtained from a human donor who donated a stem cell graft to a child with acute myeloid leukemia.

The chain couples TRBV4-1 to TRBJ1-5; a weak D match, TRBD1 (6 bases). Deletions cut 2 bases from V and 5 bases from J, with 10 bases between. The CDR3 totals 14 residues. The V gene's germline CDR1 is MGHRA and CDR2 YSYEKL. The chain's CDR3 is CASSQNRADQPQHF. DNA of the CDR3: TGCGCCAGCAGCCAAAACAGGGCAGATCAGCCCCAGCATTTT.

The V and J genes are TRBV27 and TRBJ2-1, with 9 bases identical to TRBD2. With V trimmed by 5 bases and J by 10 bases, 9 bases remained unmatched. The germline V gene has CDR1 MNHEY and CDR2 SMNVEV (reference sequence). The CDR3 loop spans 14 amino acids. The CDR3 sequence is CASSIYSGSYEQFF. The CDR3 DNA reads TGTGCCAGCAGTATCTATAGCGGGAGCTACGAGCAGTTCTTC.

This clonotype has only a few counts. This chain joins TRBV5-6 and TRBJ1-1; a possible D gene is TRBD1 (6 bases). Germline-derived CDR1 and CDR2 are SGHDT and YYEEEE. The V and J ends lost 0 bases and 8 bases respectively, with 11 bases between them. CDR3 length: 13 residues. Written as DNA, the CDR3 is TGTGCCAGCAGCTTGGTATTGGGGGCCGAAGCTTTCTTT. It encodes CASSLVLGAEAFF.

The rearrangement joins TRBV2 to TRBJ2-3; D unclear. Per the germline V gene, CDR1 is SNHLY and CDR2 is FYNNEI. Trimming took 6 bases from V and 2 from J, leaving 6 bases between them. This CDR3 is 12 amino acids long. DNA for the CDR3: TGTGCCAGCAGGCAGGCCACAGATACGCAGTATTTT. This encodes CASRQATDTQYF. The variable domain in full, with the rest retrieved from reference TRBV2 and TRBJ2-3, is EPEVTQTPSHQVTQMGQEVILRCVPISNHLYFYWYRQILGQKVEFLVSFYNNEISEKSEIFDDQFSVERPDGSNFTLKIRSTKLEDSAMYFCASRQATDTQYFGPGTRLTVL.

The CDR3 sequence is CSARDSNFLLAKNIQYF. For the CDR3, the DNA is TGCAGTGCTAGAGATAGTAACTTTCTACTAGCCAAAAACATTCAGTACTTC. The chain is built from TRBV20-1 and TRBJ2-4, with D uncertain. V lost 0 bases, J lost 0 bases, and 15 bases lay in between. Germline V gene sequence: CDR1 DFQATT, CDR2 SNEGSKA (reference sequence). The CDR3 length is 17 residues.

This clonotype has just one count. The V call is TRBV25-1, the J call TRBJ2-1; D is ambiguous. V was trimmed by 4 bases and J by 5 bases, leaving 12 bases between them. This CDR3 is built from 14 residues. Per germline, CDR1 MGHDK and CDR2 SYGVNS. Here the CDR3 DNA reads TGTGCCAGCAGTGCTCCCGGACCCCACAATGAGCAGTTCTTC. Amino acid sequence: CASSAPGPHNEQFF.

This clonotype showed up just a few times. The chain carries TRBV12-3 or TRBV12-4 and TRBJ2-3, with a possible D match to TRBD2 (6 bases). This CDR3 contains 12 residues. V gave up 6 bases and J gave up 6 bases, with 10 bases separating them. CDR3 sequence reads: CASRVGGDTQYF. CDR3 DNA sequence: TGTGCCAGCAGGGTTGGGGGGGATACGCAGTATTTT.

This clonotype came up a few times. This chain connects TRBV25-1 to TRBJ2-1; tentatively, D is TRBD1 (5 bases). V lost 0 bases, J lost 6 bases, and 6 bases lay in between. Germline assignment: CDR1 MGHDK and CDR2 SYGVNS. The CDR3 sequence is 13 residues long. CDR3 in DNA: TGTGCCAGCAGTGAATATGGGGCCAATGAGCAGTTCTTC. Encoded protein: CASSEYGANEQFF. Filled out from reference TRBV25-1 and TRBJ2-1, the complete variable domain reads EADIYQTPRYLVIGTGKKITLECSQTMGHDKMYWYQQDPGMELHLIHYSYGVNSTEKGDLSSESTVSRIRTEHFPLTLESARPSHTSQYLCASSEYGANEQFFGPGTRLTVL.

This rearrangement joins TRBV5-1 to TRBJ2-7; 9 bases match TRBD1. The CDR3 is 14 residues long. Germline V gene data show CDR1 as SGHRS and CDR2 as YFSETQ. The J segment lost 5 bases and the V segment lost 4 bases, leaving 7 bases of the junction unmatched. The CDR3 loop reads CASSREQGAHEQYF. The CDR3, as DNA: TGCGCCAGCAGCCGCGAACAGGGGGCCCACGAGCAGTACTTC.

The chain joins TRBV24-1 to TRBJ2-3, with TRBD1 identical over 12 bases. Germline CDR1 KGHDR, CDR2 SFDVKD. Germline trimming cut 6 bases from V and 6 bases from J; bases unmatched to any gene: 6. The CDR3 runs 15 residues. CDR3 nucleotides: TGTGCCACCAGTCGGGGACAGGGGGCGGCTGATACGCAGTATTTT. Encoded protein: CATSRGQGAADTQYF.

This clonotype was seen more than once but under ten times. This chain links TRBV7-3 with TRBJ2-1; D may match TRBD1 or TRBD2 (5 bases each). V lost 2 bases to trimming and J lost 12 bases, with 11 bases between them. Germline CDR1 reads SGHTA; CDR2 reads FQGTGA. The CDR3 is made up of 12 amino acids. CDR3 DNA: TGTGCCAGCAGCTTAGATCAGGGAGCGCAGTTCTTC. Encoded protein: CASSLDQGAQFF.

This clonotype was counted at least ten times. CDR3 protein: CATSPIDRGRETQYF. The CDR3, as DNA: TGTGCCACCAGCCCTATTGACAGGGGAAGGGAGACCCAGTACTTC. The chain couples TRBV15 to TRBJ2-5, with 8 bases lining up with TRBD1. Germline CDR1 and CDR2: LNHNV and YYDKDF (reference sequence). The V gene end was trimmed by 5 bases and the J gene end by 5 bases; junction bases not matched to a gene: 10. The CDR3 has 15 amino acids.

The table lists this clonotype with many counts. The V call is TRBV20-1, the J call TRBJ2-3, with D possibly TRBD2 on 5 matching bases. The CDR3 sequence is 12 residues long. Trimming shortened V by 3 bases and J by 4 bases, and 8 bases separated the two germline ends. Germline values: CDR1 DFQATT, CDR2 SNEGSKA (reference sequence). This chain's CDR3 is CSASLASDTQYF. The CDR3 coding sequence is TGCAGTGCTAGCCTAGCATCAGATACGCAGTATTTT.

This clonotype was detected ten times or more. The CDR3 bases are TGTGCCAGCAGCTTAGATCCGGGACTAGCGGTTGCAGATACGCAGTATTTT. Amino acids: CASSLDPGLAVADTQYF. This chain connects TRBV11-2 to TRBJ2-3, with 11 bases matching TRBD2. The CDR3 covers 17 residues. J gave up 4 bases and V 0 bases, and 6 bases lay outside the gene matches. From germline, CDR1 is SGHAT and CDR2 FQNNGV.

This clonotype was picked up a small number of times. The chain joins TRBV5-1 to TRBJ2-7; tentative D call: TRBD1 (6 bases). The germline CDR1 and CDR2 sequences are SGHRS and YFSETQ. The length of the CDR3 is 14 residues. The ends were cut back, 6 bases at V and 4 bases at J, with 17 bases in the middle. CDR3 in DNA: TGCGCCAGCAAGATAGCGCAGGGGTCGTACGAGCAGTACTTC. Protein sequence: CASKIAQGSYEQYF.

This clonotype was counted between two and nine times. This chain links TRBV6-2 or TRBV6-3 with TRBJ2-1, with 8 bases matching TRBD2. The CDR3 extends over 13 amino acids. The V and J ends lost 1 base and 7 bases, in that order; junction bases with no gene match: 0. Looked up from germline, CDR1 is MNHEY and CDR2 is SVGEGT. CDR3 coding DNA: TGTGCCAGCAGTTACTTAGCGGGGAATGAGCAGTTCTTC. Its translation: CASSYLAGNEQFF.

The V call is TRBV28, the J call TRBJ2-7, with a tentative D call TRBD1 (6 bases). Trimming removed 6 bases at V and 4 bases at J, with 10 bases between. CDR1 and CDR2 from the germline V gene are MDHEN and SYDVKM. The CDR3 consists of 12 residues. The CDR3 region is CASRSTGYEQYF. The CDR3 DNA sequence: TGTGCCAGCAGATCAACAGGGTACGAGCAGTACTTC.

This clonotype was observed at least ten times. The chain has TRBV20-1 and TRBJ1-5, with TRBD1 matching over 7 bases. Per germline, CDR1 DFQATT and CDR2 SNEGSKA (reference sequence). J lost 6 bases, V lost 5 bases, and 16 bases had no gene match. The CDR3 has 16 amino acids. CDR3 coding DNA: TGCAGTGCTCAGGGGCCAGGGGGAGATGGGAGTCAGCCCCAGCATTTT. It specifies CSAQGPGGDGSQPQHF.

This clonotype appeared a few times. The chain combines TRBV27 with TRBJ1-1; D gene unclear. From germline, CDR1 is MNHEY and CDR2 SMNVEV (reference sequence). V gave up 5 bases and J gave up 0 bases, with 13 bases separating them. CDR3 length: 15 amino acids. CDR3 sequence: CASSRSGPVNTEAFF. As DNA, the CDR3 is TGTGCCAGCAGTCGGTCCGGGCCGGTGAACACTGAAGCTTTCTTT.

The CDR3 DNA is TGTGCCAGCAGTTTAATCACAGGGGGCTACTATGGCTACACCTTC. It translates to CASSLITGGYYGYTF. The chain recombines TRBV27 with TRBJ1-2, with 9 positions matching TRBD1. Looked up from germline, CDR1 is MNHEY and CDR2 is SMNVEV (reference sequence). V trimming: 2 bases; J trimming: 3 bases; junction bases outside the gene matches: 4. This CDR3 has 15 residues.

This clonotype was counted only a few times. The V call is TRBV6-5, the J call TRBJ1-2; maybe TRBD1 (5 bases). Germline CDR1 and CDR2: MNHEY and SVGAGI. The CDR3 consists of 13 residues. The V gene lost 2 bases and the J gene lost 3 bases, with 7 bases spanning the gap. The CDR3 region has the DNA TGTGCCAGCAGTTACGACAGCCACTATGGCTACACCTTC. Translating it yields CASSYDSHYGYTF.